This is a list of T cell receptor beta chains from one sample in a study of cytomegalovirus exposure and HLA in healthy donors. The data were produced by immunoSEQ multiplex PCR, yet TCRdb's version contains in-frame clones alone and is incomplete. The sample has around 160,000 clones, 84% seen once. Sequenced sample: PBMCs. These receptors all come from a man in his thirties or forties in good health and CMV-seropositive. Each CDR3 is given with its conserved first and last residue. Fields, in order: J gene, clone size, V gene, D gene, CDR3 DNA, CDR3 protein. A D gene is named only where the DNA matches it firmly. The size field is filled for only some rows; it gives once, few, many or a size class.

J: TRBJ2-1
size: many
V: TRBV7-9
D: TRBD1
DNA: TGTGCCAGCAGCCAGGGGACAGGGGTGGGAAATGAGCAGTTCTTC
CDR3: CASSQGTGVGNEQFF

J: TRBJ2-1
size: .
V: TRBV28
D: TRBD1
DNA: TGTGCCAGCAGTCGACAGGGGCTGGGTGAGCAGTTCTTC
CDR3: CASSRQGLGEQFF

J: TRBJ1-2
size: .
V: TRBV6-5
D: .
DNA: TGTGCCAGCCGGGGGGCAGGGGAAACTAACTATGGCTACACCTTC
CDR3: CASRGAGETNYGYTF

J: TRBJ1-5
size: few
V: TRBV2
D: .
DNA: TGTGCCAGCAGGGGGCCCAGGGCCACTCAGCCCCAGCATTTT
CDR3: CASRGPRATQPQHF

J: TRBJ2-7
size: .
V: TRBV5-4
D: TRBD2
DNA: TGTGCCAGCAGCTTGCCTAGCGGGGGGATCGCCTACGAGCAGTACTTC
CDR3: CASSLPSGGIAYEQYF

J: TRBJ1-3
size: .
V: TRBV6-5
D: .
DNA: TGTGCCAGCCGAAGATACAGCATCTCTGGAAACACCATATATTTT
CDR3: CASRRYSISGNTIYF

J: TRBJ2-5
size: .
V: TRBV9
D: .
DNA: TGTGCCAGCAGCGTCTGGGGGGTAGAGACCCAGTACTTC
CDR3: CASSVWGVETQYF

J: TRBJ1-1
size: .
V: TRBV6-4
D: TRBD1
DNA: TGTGCCAGCAGTGACACCGACAGGGGCAGTGAAGCTTTCTTT
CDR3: CASSDTDRGSEAFF

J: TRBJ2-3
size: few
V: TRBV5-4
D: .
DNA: TGTGCCAGCAGCTTGGGGCCCCTCACAGATACGCAGTATTTT
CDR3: CASSLGPLTDTQYF

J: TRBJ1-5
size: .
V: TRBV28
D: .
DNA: TGTGCCAGCAGTTTACGGGGGGCGACTCAGCCCCAGCATTTT
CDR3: CASSLRGATQPQHF

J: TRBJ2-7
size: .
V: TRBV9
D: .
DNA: TGTGCCAGCAGCGTAAACCCCCAGGGGAACGAGCAGTACTTC
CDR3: CASSVNPQGNEQYF

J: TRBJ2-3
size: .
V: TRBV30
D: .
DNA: TGTGCCTGGAGTGTCAGGGACACAGATACGCAGTATTTT
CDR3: CAWSVRDTDTQYF

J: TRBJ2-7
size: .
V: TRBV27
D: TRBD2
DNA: TGTGCCAGCAGTTTTCGCCTAGCGGCCTATTACGAGCAGTACTTC
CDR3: CASSFRLAAYYEQYF

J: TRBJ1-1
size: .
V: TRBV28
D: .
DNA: TGTGCCAGCAGTTCCCCGGGGGTGAACACTGAAGCTTTCTTT
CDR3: CASSSPGVNTEAFF

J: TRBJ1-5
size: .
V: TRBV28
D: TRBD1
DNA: TGTGCCAGCAGTCGCGCAGGGGGGAGCGGCAATCAGCCCCAGCATTTT
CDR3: CASSRAGGSGNQPQHF

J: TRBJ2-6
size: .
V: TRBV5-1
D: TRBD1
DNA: TGCGCCAGCAACCCCACAGGGGTCGGGGCCAACGTCCTGACTTTC
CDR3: CASNPTGVGANVLTF

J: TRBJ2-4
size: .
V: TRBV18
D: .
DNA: TGTGCCAGCTCACCAGACCCCACGGAAGTTTGGAGAAACATTCAGTACTTC
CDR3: CASSPDPTEVWRNIQYF

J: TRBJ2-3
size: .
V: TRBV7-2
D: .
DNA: TGTGCCAGCAGCGGGGCGGAGAGCACAGATACGCAGTATTTT
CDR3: CASSGAESTDTQYF

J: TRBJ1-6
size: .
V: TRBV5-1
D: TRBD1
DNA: TGCGCCAGCAGCGGGGGGACAGTCTATAATTCACCCCTCCACTTT
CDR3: CASSGGTVYNSPLHF

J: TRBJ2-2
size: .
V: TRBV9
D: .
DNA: TGTGCCAGCAGCGTAATTGCAGGGGCGAACACCGGGGAGCTGTTTTTT
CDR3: CASSVIAGANTGELFF

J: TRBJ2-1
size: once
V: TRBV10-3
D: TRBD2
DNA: TGTGCCATCAGTGACCCGCTAGCGGGCAATGAGCAGTTCTTC
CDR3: CAISDPLAGNEQFF

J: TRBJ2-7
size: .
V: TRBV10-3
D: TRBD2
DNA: TGTGCCATCAGTGAGCCACCTCTGCAGACTAGCGGGGGCCGCGGGGTCGAGCAGTACTTC
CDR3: CAISEPPLQTSGGRGVEQYF

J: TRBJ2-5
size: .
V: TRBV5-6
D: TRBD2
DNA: TGTGCCAGCAGCCCCAAGGCGCTAGCGGGAGATTTGGAGACCCAGTACTTC
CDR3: CASSPKALAGDLETQYF

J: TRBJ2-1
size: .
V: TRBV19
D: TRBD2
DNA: TGTGCCAGTAGTATCCCGGGACTAGCGACGAATGAGCAGTTCTTC
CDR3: CASSIPGLATNEQFF

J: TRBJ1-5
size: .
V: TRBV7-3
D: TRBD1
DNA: TGTGCCAGCAGCTTAATGGGACAGGGACATCAGCCCCAGCATTTT
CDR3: CASSLMGQGHQPQHF

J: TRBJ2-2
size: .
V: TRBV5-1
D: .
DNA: TGCGCCAGCAGCTTGGTCAGGGAGAACACCGGGGAGCTGTTTTTT
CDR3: CASSLVRENTGELFF

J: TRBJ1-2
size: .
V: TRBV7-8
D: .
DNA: TGTGCCAGCAGCTTATTTTGGAGGGGACGGTATGGCTACACCTTC
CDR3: CASSLFWRGRYGYTF

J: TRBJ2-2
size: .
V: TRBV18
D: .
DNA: TGTGCCAGCTCATCCAGGGACACCGGGGAGCTGTTTTTT
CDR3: CASSSRDTGELFF

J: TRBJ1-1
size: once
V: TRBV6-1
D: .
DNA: TGTGCCAGCAGTGCCGACAGCACTGAAGCTTTCTTT
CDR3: CASSADSTEAFF

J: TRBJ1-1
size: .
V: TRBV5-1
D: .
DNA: TGCGCCAGCACCTTAGGGAGTGGGTCTGAAGCTTTCTTT
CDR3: CASTLGSGSEAFF

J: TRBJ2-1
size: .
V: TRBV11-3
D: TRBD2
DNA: TGTGCCAGCAGCTCGTCCTTAGCGGGAGGGGGCGGCGAGCAGTTCTTC
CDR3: CASSSSLAGGGGEQFF

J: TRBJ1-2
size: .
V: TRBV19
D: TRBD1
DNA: TGTGCCAGTAGTATGACAGGGGGCGAGGTTGGCTACACCTTC
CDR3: CASSMTGGEVGYTF

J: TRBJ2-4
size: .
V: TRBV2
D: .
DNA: TGTGCCAGCAGCCCGGACAGTAACATTCAGTACTTC
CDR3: CASSPDSNIQYF

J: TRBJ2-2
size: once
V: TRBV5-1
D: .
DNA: TGCGCCAGCAGCCCAGGACAGCCCACCGGGGAGCTGTTTTTT
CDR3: CASSPGQPTGELFF

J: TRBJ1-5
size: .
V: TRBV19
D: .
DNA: TGTGCCAGTACTCCACTCGGGGTACAGCCCCAGCATTTT
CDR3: CASTPLGVQPQHF

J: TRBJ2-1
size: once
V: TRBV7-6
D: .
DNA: TGTGCCAGCATGGCATCCGACAGACAGGCCTACAATGAGCAGTTCTTC
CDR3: CASMASDRQAYNEQFF

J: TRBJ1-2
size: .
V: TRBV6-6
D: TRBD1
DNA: TGTGCCAGCAGCCGCCAGGGGGACTATGGCTACACCTTC
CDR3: CASSRQGDYGYTF

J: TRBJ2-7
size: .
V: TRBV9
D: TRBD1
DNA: TGTGCCAGCAGTGGACAGGGCTCCTACGAGCAGTACTTC
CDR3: CASSGQGSYEQYF

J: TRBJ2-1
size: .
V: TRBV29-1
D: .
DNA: TGCAGCGTTGATAGATGGAGCGGGTATTCCTACAATGAGCAGTTCTTC
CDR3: CSVDRWSGYSYNEQFF

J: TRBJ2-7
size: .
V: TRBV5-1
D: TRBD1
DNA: TGCGCCAGCAGCTTGGGGAAGGGACAGGAGTACTTC
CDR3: CASSLGKGQEYF

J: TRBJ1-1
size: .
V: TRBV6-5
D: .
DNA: TGTGCCAGCAGTTACTCCCTGTTCCGTAACACTGAAGCTTTCTTT
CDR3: CASSYSLFRNTEAFF

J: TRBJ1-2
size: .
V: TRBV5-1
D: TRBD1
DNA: TGCGCCAGCACCCCTGGGACAGGGGATGGCTACACCTTC
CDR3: CASTPGTGDGYTF

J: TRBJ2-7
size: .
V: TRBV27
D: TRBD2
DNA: TGTGCCAGCAGTGTAACTAGCGGGAGGGCCGACTACGAGCAGTACTTC
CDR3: CASSVTSGRADYEQYF

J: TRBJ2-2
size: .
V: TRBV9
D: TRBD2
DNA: TGTGCCAGCAGCTTCCAGTTAGCGGGGACCGCCGGGGAGCTGTTTTTT
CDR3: CASSFQLAGTAGELFF

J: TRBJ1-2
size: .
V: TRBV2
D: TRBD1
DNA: TGTGCCAGCAGGGGGACTGCAACAGGGGACTATGGCTACACCTTC
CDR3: CASRGTATGDYGYTF

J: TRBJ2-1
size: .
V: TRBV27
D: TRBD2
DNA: TGTGCCAGCACGAGACTAGCGAGACGGAAGAATGAGCAGTTCTTC
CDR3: CASTRLARRKNEQFF

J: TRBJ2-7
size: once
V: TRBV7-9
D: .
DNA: TGTGCCAGCAGCTTAACCGGGACTTCCAAGTACTTC
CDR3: CASSLTGTSKYF

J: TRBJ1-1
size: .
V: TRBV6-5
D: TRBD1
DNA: TGTGCCAGCAGTTACTCCCTTTTGGACAGGGGAGGTGAAGCTTTCTTT
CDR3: CASSYSLLDRGGEAFF